What follows are 6 T cell receptor beta chains derived from one specimen sequenced in a study of cytomegalovirus exposure and HLA in healthy donors. Amplification used 60 Vbeta primers and 13 Jbeta primers. Here immunoSEQ multiplex PCR was the method, and the copy in TCRdb shows in-frame clones only, minus some. The data hold 50,000 to 60,000 clones, with 75% to 80% observed a single time. The sample consisted of PBMCs. All receptors come from a female donor in good health and CMV-seronegative.

The chain carries TRBV5-1 and TRBJ1-2; 8 bases agree with TRBD1. The ends lost 0 bases at V and 0 bases at J; junction bases unmatched: 4. Germline CDR1 and CDR2: SGHRS and YFSETQ. The length of the CDR3 is 16 residues. The CDR3: CASSLGAGGPNYGYTF. In nucleotides, the CDR3 is TGCGCCAGCAGCTTGGGTGCAGGGGGCCCTAACTATGGCTACACCTTC.

The rearrangement links TRBV30 to TRBJ2-6; tentatively, D is TRBD1 (6 bases). The CDR3 loop spans 16 amino acids. Germline V lookup: CDR1 GTSNPN, CDR2 SVGIG (reference sequence). Trimming took off 2 bases at V and 0 bases at J, with 11 bases between the two ends. CDR3 nucleotide sequence: TGTGCCTGGAGTAAGGGGGTGAGCTCTGGGGCCAACGTCCTGACTTTC. It translates to CAWSKGVSSGANVLTF.

This CDR3 reads CASSQELSSYEQYF. The CDR3, as DNA: TGCGCCAGCAGCCAAGAGCTAAGCTCCTACGAGCAGTACTTC. The J gene is TRBJ2-7, the V gene TRBV4-1; no clear D gene. CDR3 length equals 14 residues. The V end lost 0 bases, the J end lost 0 bases, and 6 bases lay between the germline ends. The germline V gene encodes CDR1 MGHRA and CDR2 YSYEKL.

DNA for the CDR3: TGTGCCAGCTCAAAGACAGCTAACACTGAAGCTTTCTTT. Translation gives CASSKTANTEAFF. The chain joins TRBV18 to TRBJ1-1, with a tentative D call TRBD1 (5 bases). The CDR3 has 13 residues. Per germline, CDR1 KGHSH and CDR2 LQKENI. V lost 5 bases and J lost 2, with 9 bases in between.

The chain has TRBV7-2 and TRBJ2-7, with D perhaps matching TRBD1 (6 bases). The CDR3 length is 15 residues. Trimming removed 4 bases at V and 0 bases at J, with 13 bases between. Germline V lookup: CDR1 SGHTA, CDR2 FQGNSA. The CDR3 DNA sequence: TGTGCCAGCAGCTCCCTGGACAGCCTCTCCTACGAGCAGTACTTC. It specifies CASSSLDSLSYEQYF.

The V gene is TRBV5-1, the J gene TRBJ1-2; 8 bases align to TRBD1. The CDR3 runs to 14 residues. CDR1 is SGHRS and CDR2 is YFSETQ in the germline V gene. Losses at the gene ends were 4 bases for V and 7 bases for J; bases not matched to a gene: 9. In DNA form, the CDR3 reads TGCGCCAGCAGCGACGGGACAGGATTAGGTGGCTACACCTTC. It translates to CASSDGTGLGGYTF. Full variable domain (remainder filled in from reference TRBV5-1 and TRBJ1-2): KAGVTQTPRYLIKTRGQQVTLSCSPISGHRSVSWYQQTPGQGLQFLFEYFSETQRNKGNFPGRFSGRQFSNSRSEMNVSTLELGDSALYLCASSDGTGLGGYTFGSGTRLTVV.